This passage covers 27 T cell receptor beta chains from one sample sequenced in a study of T cells after yellow fever vaccination (dated by TCRdb to between 2018 and 2021). Library creation used 5' RACE. For sequencing, an Illumina NovaSeq 6000 was employed. TCRdb redid the processing of the public reads, applying fastp at Q25 and MiXCR, and retained in-frame beta chains. One record per CDR3 amino acid sequence lists the most common genes and DNA. Present in this sample are about 26,000 distinct CDR3 sequences, over 3.5% of which were seen just once. About 40% of the sample is taken by the ten largest. Read against the paper, the sample's treatment or condition label means: live attenuated yellow fever vaccine strain. The sample consisted of PBMCs, either bulk or a sorted T-cell subset (CD4+, CD8+, memory, or dextramer-sorted; not recorded which), taken on the day of the yellow fever booster vaccination. These TCRs come from a man in his late teens or twenties who received the YFV17D yellow fever vaccine.

In this sample, this clonotype turned up many times. This chain connects TRBV6-2 or TRBV6-3 to TRBJ1-1; D not resolved. The CDR3 runs to 13 residues. CDR1 is MNHEY, CDR2 SVGEGT, per germline. V lost 8 bases to trimming and J lost 0 bases, with 10 bases between them. In nucleotides, the CDR3 is TGTGCCAGCGAATCGACGGTGAACACTGAAGCTTTCTTT. Translated, it gives CASESTVNTEAFF.

This clonotype was observed at least ten times. This chain uses TRBV11-1 with TRBJ2-3; D remains unclear. The germline V gene encodes CDR1 SGHAT and CDR2 FQDESV (reference sequence). This CDR3 region has 11 residues. Trimming removed 8 bases from V and 3 bases from J, with 6 bases in between. CDR3 sequence reads: CASAQTDTQYF. CDR3 DNA: TGTGCCAGCGCCCAGACAGATACGCAGTATTTT.

This clonotype came up many times. The rearrangement joins TRBV18 to TRBJ2-3; TRBD2 matches at 8 bases. The ends lost 6 bases at V and 2 bases at J; junction bases unmatched: 10. Germline CDR1 reads KGHSH; CDR2 reads LQKENI. The CDR3 is 16 amino acids. As DNA, the CDR3 is TGTGCCAGCTCGCCGACTAGCGCCACCACCACAGATACGCAGTATTTT. It yields the protein CASSPTSATTTDTQYF.

This clonotype was seen repeatedly, ten times or more. The CDR3 reads CASSQGVGSGDTQYF. In DNA, the CDR3 is TGCGCCAGCAGCCAGGGGGTAGGGAGCGGCGATACGCAGTATTTT. The chain is built from TRBV5-1 and TRBJ2-3; 7 positions match TRBD1. Germline values: CDR1 SGHRS, CDR2 YFSETQ. The CDR3 runs 15 residues. The V segment lost 4 bases and the J segment 6 bases; nucleotides outside the gene matches: 11.

In its sample, this clonotype was seen many times. This chain joins TRBV15 and TRBJ2-1, with 10 bases matching TRBD2. Trimming took 8 bases from V and 4 from J; bases not matched to a gene: 2. Germline V gene sequence: CDR1 LNHNV, CDR2 YYDKDF (reference sequence). The CDR3 consists of 13 residues. CDR3 sequence: CATQRGGYNEQFF. CDR3 DNA: TGTGCCACCCAGCGGGGGGGATACAATGAGCAGTTCTTC.

In its sample, this clonotype was seen many times. This chain's CDR3 is CASSLLAGGLADTQYF. The DNA of the CDR3 is TGCGCCAGCAGCTTGCTAGCGGGGGGATTGGCAGATACGCAGTATTTT. The rearrangement uses TRBV5-1 and TRBJ2-3; 11 nucleotides agree with TRBD2. The CDR3 runs to 16 residues. V lost 1 base, J lost 4 bases, and 5 bases stayed unmatched. Germline CDR1 and CDR2: SGHRS and YFSETQ.

This clonotype was recorded a few times. CDR3 bases: TGTGCCAGCAGTTCCTCTAGCCTCCCTGGAAACACCATATATTTT. This gives the protein CASSSSSLPGNTIYF. The J gene is TRBJ1-3, the V gene TRBV12-3 or TRBV12-4; D is uncertain. Between the trimmed V and J ends, which lost 4 bases and 2 bases, there was a span of 12 bases. The CDR3 has 15 amino acids.

In this sample, this clonotype turned up many times. The CDR3 nucleotides are TGCGCCAGCAGCGGGACTAGCGGGGTGAATGAGCAGTTCTTC. It translates to CASSGTSGVNEQFF. V and J are TRBV5-1 and TRBJ2-1, with 13 nucleotides matching TRBD2. V lost 4 bases, J lost 7 bases, and 2 bases stayed unmatched. Germline-derived CDR1 and CDR2 are SGHRS and YFSETQ. The CDR3 has 14 residues.

This clonotype was observed many times. The rearrangement uses TRBV11-2 and TRBJ1-6; possibly TRBD1 for D (5 bases). The CDR3 is 14 amino acids. With 5 bases removed from V and 10 bases from J, the gap between germline ends came to 15 bases. CDR1 SGHAT and CDR2 FQNNGV come from the germline V gene. The CDR3 nucleotides are TGTGCCAGCAGCCCCCAGGGAGGGGCATCACCCCTCCACTTT. Translation: CASSPQGGASPLHF. The complete variable domain, with remaining parts taken from reference TRBV11-2 and TRBJ1-6, reads EAGVAQSPRYKIIEKRQSVAFWCNPISGHATLYWYQQILGQGPKLLIQFQNNGVVDDSQLPKDRFSAERLKGVDSTLKIQPAKLEDSAVYLCASSPQGGASPLHFGNGTRLTVT.

This chain uses TRBV20-1 with TRBJ2-4, with D unclear. The V and J ends lost 5 bases and 0 bases respectively, with 8 bases between them. The germline CDR1 and CDR2 sequences are DFQATT and SNEGSKA (reference sequence). CDR3 length: 13 residues. The CDR3: CSARHLAKNIQYF. The CDR3 region has the DNA TGCAGTGCTCGACACCTAGCCAAAAACATTCAGTACTTC.

In its sample, this clonotype was seen many times. The rearrangement joins TRBV5-1 to TRBJ2-3; D is undetermined. Between the trimmed V and J ends, which lost 3 bases and 1 base, there was a span of 9 bases. The CDR3 consists of 14 residues. In germline, CDR1 is SGHRS, CDR2 YFSETQ. CDR3 residues: CASSYLTGTDTQYF. The CDR3, as DNA: TGCGCCAGCAGCTACTTAACAGGCACAGATACGCAGTATTTT. Full variable domain (rest looked up from reference TRBV5-1 and TRBJ2-3): KAGVTQTPRYLIKTRGQQVTLSCSPISGHRSVSWYQQTPGQGLQFLFEYFSETQRNKGNFPGRFSGRQFSNSRSEMNVSTLELGDSALYLCASSYLTGTDTQYFGPGTRLTVL.

In its sample, this clonotype was seen many times. The chain joins TRBV5-6 to TRBJ2-4, with 10 bases aligning to TRBD1. This CDR3 comprises 16 residues. CDR1 SGHDT and CDR2 YYEEEE come from the germline V gene. Unmatched junction bases numbered 4, after V lost 3 bases and J lost 1 base. CDR3 in amino acids: CASSYRQGAAKNIQYF. CDR3 DNA: TGTGCCAGCAGCTATAGACAGGGGGCGGCCAAAAACATTCAGTACTTC.

Ten or more counts support this clonotype. The chain joins TRBV27 to TRBJ1-1, with 9 bases aligning to TRBD1. The J segment lost 5 bases and the V segment lost 8 bases, leaving 6 bases of the junction unmatched. The CDR3 spans 13 residues. CDR1 is MNHEY and CDR2 is SMNVEV in the germline V gene (reference sequence). The CDR3 region is CASRGTGKTEAFF. The CDR3 DNA follows: TGTGCCAGCCGGGGGACAGGGAAGACTGAAGCTTTCTTT.

In this sample, this clonotype turned up many times. The chain combines TRBV24-1 with TRBJ2-7, with 10 nucleotides matching TRBD1. Trimming cost V 12 bases and J 3 bases; bases outside gene matches: 13. There are 15 residues in the CDR3. Germline V gene data show CDR1 as KGHDR and CDR2 as SFDVKD. The CDR3 is CAPQARDRGLYEQYV. For the CDR3, the DNA is TGTGCCCCCCAGGCTCGGGACAGGGGACTCTACGAGCAGTACGTC.

This clonotype was observed many times. This chain joins TRBV25-1 and TRBJ2-4; possibly TRBD1 for D (6 bases). The germline CDR1 and CDR2 sequences are MGHDK and SYGVNS. Trimming shortened V by 3 bases and J by 1 base, and 10 bases separated the two germline ends. This CDR3 has 15 residues. The CDR3 DNA is TGTGCCAGCAGTGACAATGACAGGGCCAAAAACATTCAGTACTTC. The encoded protein is CASSDNDRAKNIQYF.

This clonotype was detected ten times or more. The rearrangement joins TRBV7-3 to TRBJ2-1; D uncertain. The CDR3 extends over 14 amino acids. V was cut by 4 bases and J by 1 base, with 8 bases left in between. Germline assignment: CDR1 SGHTA and CDR2 FQGTGA. CDR3 bases: TGTGCCAGCAGCTCGGGCGGTTCCTACAATGAGCAGTTCTTC. Residues: CASSSGGSYNEQFF.

This sequence joins TRBV9 and TRBJ2-7, with D perhaps matching TRBD1 (6 bases). Trimming cost V 4 bases and J 1 base, with 15 bases left between them. Looked up from germline, CDR1 is SGDLS and CDR2 is YYNGEE. The CDR3 runs 15 residues. The CDR3 DNA sequence: TGTGCCAGCAGCAAAAGTGCAGGGGTATCCTACGAGCAGTACTTC. Encoded protein: CASSKSAGVSYEQYF.

This clonotype was seen many times. The gene calls are TRBV25-1 and TRBJ2-2; 9 bases are a match to TRBD1. V shed 10 bases, J shed 8 bases, and the junction held 11 bases outside the gene matches. This CDR3 spans 14 amino acids. Germline CDR1 and CDR2: MGHDK and SYGVNS. CDR3: CATSRDRETGELFF. As DNA, the CDR3 is TGTGCCACCTCACGGGACAGGGAGACGGGGGAGCTGTTTTTT.

The sample holds a few counts of this clonotype. V and J are TRBV18 and TRBJ1-3; tentatively, D is TRBD1 (6 bases). The CDR3 totals 17 residues. Germline values: CDR1 KGHSH, CDR2 LQKENI. V lost 0 bases to trimming and J lost 0 bases, with 12 bases between them. The CDR3 protein is CASSPPRRTDSGNTIYF. The CDR3 coding sequence is TGTGCCAGCTCACCACCTCGGCGGACAGACTCTGGAAACACCATATATTTT.

This clonotype was found many times. The chain uses TRBV7-6 and TRBJ2-1, with D unresolved. Trimming stripped 5 bases from V and 7 bases from J, with 21 bases between. Germline CDR1 is SGHVS and CDR2 is FNYEAQ. This CDR3 is built from 16 residues. CDR3 sequence reads: CASSPRSGTEGNEQFF. DNA for the CDR3: TGTGCCAGCAGCCCTAGGAGTGGAACGGAAGGGAATGAGCAGTTCTTC.

Only a few counts were recorded for this clonotype. The rearrangement links TRBV7-9 to TRBJ1-2, with TRBD1 matching 7 bases. The V and J ends lost 6 bases and 1 base, in that order; junction bases with no gene match: 5. The CDR3 is 14 residues long. Germline-derived CDR1 and CDR2 are SEHNR and FQNEAQ (reference sequence). CDR3 DNA: TGTGCCAGCAGGCCAACAGGGGTTAACTATGGCTACACCTTC. It yields the protein CASRPTGVNYGYTF. Variable domain in full (rest from reference TRBV7-9 and TRBJ1-2): DTGVSQNPRHKITKRGQNVTFRCDPISEHNRLYWYRQTLGQGPEFLTYFQNEAQLEKSRLLSDRFSAERPKGSFSTLEIQRTEQGDSAMYLCASRPTGVNYGYTFGSGTRLTVV.

This clonotype occurred a few times. This rearrangement joins TRBV28 to TRBJ1-2; TRBD1 agrees at 8 bases. Germline V CDR1 and CDR2: MDHEN, SYDVKM. The V segment lost 2 bases and the J segment 3 bases; nucleotides outside the gene matches: 2. This CDR3 spans 14 amino acids. In nucleotides, the CDR3 is TGTGCCAGCAGTTTACAGGGGGCTGACTATGGCTACACCTTC. Protein sequence: CASSLQGADYGYTF.

This clonotype was recorded at least ten times. V is TRBV20-1 and J is TRBJ2-2; 9 bases map to TRBD2. Unmatched junction bases numbered 10, after V lost 6 bases and J lost 2 bases. The CDR3 is 16 amino acids. Germline V gene data show CDR1 as DFQATT and CDR2 as SNEGSKA (reference sequence). CDR3 coding DNA: TGCAGTGCATCCCTTAGCGGGGGTTATAACACCGGGGAGCTGTTTTTT. Encoded protein: CSASLSGGYNTGELFF.

This clonotype came up many times. The chain links TRBV6-2 or TRBV6-3 to TRBJ1-6; D not resolved. V was clipped by 0 bases and J by 11 bases, with 11 bases between them. The V gene's germline CDR1 is MNHEY and CDR2 SVGEGT. CDR3 length: 14 amino acids. The CDR3 protein is CASSYSNPVAPLHF. Written as DNA, the CDR3 is TGTGCCAGCAGTTACTCGAATCCGGTTGCACCCCTCCACTTT.

This clonotype was seen at least ten times. The chain carries TRBV12-3 or TRBV12-4 and TRBJ1-1, with no clear D. V was shortened by 3 bases and J by 4 bases, with 6 bases between the two germline ends. The CDR3 length is 12 residues. CDR3 region: CASSFSGTEAFF. The CDR3 DNA reads TGTGCCAGCAGTTTTAGTGGCACTGAAGCTTTCTTT.

Ten or more counts support this clonotype. This chain links TRBV4-1 with TRBJ1-4; perhaps TRBD1 as D (5 bases). Looked up from germline, CDR1 is MGHRA and CDR2 is YSYEKL. This CDR3 is 14 amino acids long. The V end lost 4 bases, the J end lost 8 bases, and 14 bases lay between the germline ends. The DNA for the CDR3 is TGCGCCAGCAGCCGAACGGGACTAAAAGAAAAACTGTTTTTT. Its protein is CASSRTGLKEKLFF.

At least ten counts were recorded for this clonotype. J is TRBJ1-5 and V is TRBV5-5; D not certain. Germline CDR1 is SGHKS and CDR2 is YYEKEE (reference sequence). V shed 4 bases and J shed 0 bases, with 5 bases lying between them. The length of the CDR3 is 13 residues. The CDR3 DNA sequence: TGTGCCAGCAGCACTGCTAGCAATCAGCCCCAGCATTTT. As protein: CASSTASNQPQHF.